The next 4 T cell receptor beta chains were all read from a single sample in a study of regulatory T cells in long-lasting Graves disease. Time point specified: persistent/refractory GD, antithyroid drugs over 5 years with positive TRAb. PBMC RNA served as the TCR library source. In building TCR beta libraries, iRepertoire HTBI primers were used together with Arm-PCR of CDR3 regions. From the multiplex PCR reads, TCRdb called clonotypes with MiXCR, one entry per CDR3 protein. In the table there are around 450,000 distinct CDR3 sequences, 20% to 25% of which are singletons. The specimen comprised peripheral blood mononuclear cells (PBMCs), sampled when the disease was refractory, from a patient treated with antithyroid drugs. The receptors originated from a female donor with Graves disease.

The J gene is TRBJ2-7, the V gene TRBV7-9; D unresolved. The V gene lost 2 bases and the J gene lost 7 bases, with 12 bases spanning the gap. CDR3 length: 13 residues. Germline V gives CDR1 SEHNR, CDR2 FQNEAQ (reference sequence). The CDR3 loop reads CASSLMALPEQYF. The CDR3 coding sequence is TGTGCCAGCAGCTTAATGGCCCTTCCTGAGCAGTACTTC. The complete variable domain, with remaining parts taken from reference TRBV7-9 and TRBJ2-7, reads DTGVSQNPRHKITKRGQNVTFRCDPISEHNRLYWYRQTLGQGPEFLTYFQNEAQLEKSRLLSDRFSAERPKGSFSTLEIQRTEQGDSAMYLCASSLMALPEQYFGPGTRLTVT.

Worth noting for this clonotype: A much larger clone differs from this one at a single base, so this may be a read error. The rearrangement uses TRBV6-2 or TRBV6-3 and TRBJ2-2; D unclear. The CDR3 totals 11 residues. V shed 9 bases and J shed 7 bases, with 9 bases lying between them. CDR1 is MNHEY and CDR2 is SVGEGT in the germline V gene. CDR3: CASRSGGELFF. CDR3 nucleotide sequence: TGTGCCAGTCGCTCGGGCGGGGAGCTGTTTTTT.

This clonotype showed up many times. The V and J genes are TRBV15 and TRBJ1-6; D call uncertain. V was trimmed by 3 bases and J by 0 bases, leaving 3 bases between them. This CDR3 region has 14 residues. CDR1 is LNHNV and CDR2 is YYDKDF in the germline V gene (reference sequence). The CDR3 here is CATSRSSYNSPLHF. The DNA for the CDR3 is TGTGCCACCAGCAGGAGCTCCTATAATTCACCCCTCCACTTT.

This clonotype was seen only a few times. The rearrangement joins TRBV6-1 to TRBJ2-2; D ambiguous. CDR3 length: 12 amino acids. The germline V gene encodes CDR1 MNHNS and CDR2 SASEGT. The V and J ends lost 8 bases and 6 bases respectively, with 10 bases between them. The CDR3 nucleotides read TGTGCCAGCTCGAGTGTGGCCGGGGAGCTGTTTTTT. This encodes CASSSVAGELFF.